This T cell receptor beta chain was identified in a study of regulatory T cells in long-lasting Graves disease. Study results and caveats: TRBV28 was favored in persistent disease, as were TRBJ1-2 and TRBJ2-5. TCR diversity was lower in persistent Graves' patients (versus newly diagnosed ones). More public clonotypes were shared by persistent patients (fewer than 3,000) than by new patients (roughly 910).

Germline-derived CDR1 and CDR2 are MNHEY and SMNVEV (reference sequence). The CDR3 runs 17 residues. V lost 5 bases, J lost 3 bases, and 15 bases stayed unmatched. Described time point: newly diagnosed GD, antithyroid drugs for less than 3 months. Construction of the TCR library relied on RNA isolated from PBMCs. In this sample, this clonotype turned up many times. The antigen remains undetermined. Arm-PCR of CDR3 regions and iRepertoire HTBI primers were the basis on which TCR beta libraries were built. TCRdb reprocessed the multiplex PCR reads with MiXCR, giving one entry per CDR3 protein. The sample has 600,000 to 650,000 distinct CDR3 sequences; 15% to 20% are singletons. In addition, the sample was reused for a study of T cells in Graves' hyperthyroidism and ophthalmopathy. This second study says: Patients aged 18 to 65 had newly diagnosed hyperthyroidism lasting under 2 months.

The J gene is TRBJ2-7, the V gene TRBV27; 8 nucleotides agree with TRBD1. The sample in question was peripheral blood mononuclear cells (PBMCs), obtained at new diagnosis, from a patient treated with antithyroid drugs. The receptor comes from a woman in her twenties or thirties with Graves disease. The chain's CDR3 is CASSPISTPGQDYEQYF. In DNA form, the CDR3 reads TGTGCCAGCAGTCCTATCTCGACACCGGGACAGGACTACGAGCAGTACTTC.